This TCR beta chain was identified in a study of T cells in Graves' hyperthyroidism and ophthalmopathy (dated by TCRdb to about 2019). Regarding the study in general: Peripheral blood samples were taken at initial diagnosis, before any treatment was given. To identify TCR V-J signatures that set the groups apart, the researchers used a discovery cohort of about a hundred patients, made up of roughly 45 with Graves' ophthalmopathy and about 59 with stable Graves' hyperthyroidism. Prospective prediction of ophthalmopathy was tested in an independent validation cohort of under 20 hyperthyroidism patients and around 16 patients who later progressed to ophthalmopathy. The 100 discovery patients were randomly divided into training and test sets at a 7:3 ratio. The study also compared thyroid tissue and blood T-cell repertoires from about six Graves' hyperthyroidism patients. After sampling, hyperthyroidism patients received methimazole starting at 30 mg daily, and ophthalmopathy patients received high-dose intravenous methylprednisolone. According to the paper, TCR Vbeta CDR3 sequencing was carried out on more than 120 peripheral blood samples, which came from approximately 41 ophthalmopathy, approximately 78 hyperthyroidism and some 17 progressor patients.

Hyperthyroidism patients were aged 18 to 65 years and newly diagnosed, with disease duration of less than 2 months. Exclusion was applied to patients with uncontrolled infections, other autoimmune diseases, pregnancy or lactation. Diagnoses relied on clinical symptoms, serum thyroxine and TRAb, thyroid ultrasound and orbital computed tomography. Blood from progressor patients was drawn when they were first diagnosed with hyperthyroidism, before any ophthalmopathy symptoms appeared. PBMCs were separated from 10 ml of fresh peripheral blood using Ficoll-Paque density gradient centrifugation. Progressor patients were defined as those initially diagnosed with Graves' hyperthyroidism in whom ophthalmopathy developed during follow-up. Total RNA was extracted using Trizol reagent, and RNA quality was assessed on an Agilent 2100 Bioanalyzer. Concerning this clonotype itself: The clone's antigen remains unknown. No quality values exist for individual bases; no much larger clone is one base distant.

The TCR beta CDR3 regions were amplified from RNA transcripts. A first-round RT-PCR of the TCR CDR3 used the HTBI primer set with the Qiagen OneStep RT-PCR kit. A second multiplex PCR round built the libraries, followed by size selection and purification. Libraries were sequenced paired-end with 100 bp reads on an Illumina HiSeq2000. The paper's data handling went like this. Raw data were processed with SOAPnuke, discarding reads with adapters, uncalled bases, mean Phred below 15, or no exact constant-primer or identifier match. High-quality paired reads were merged with COPE v1.2.5, and unique nucleotide sequences were defined as clonotypes. MiTCR v1.1 was used to align the clonotypes against IMGT TRBV, TRBD and TRBJ reference segments. Only V-J combinations with frequency above 0.0001, covering 99% to 99.2% of repertoires, were analysed. A TCS score was defined as the ratio of F50 (clonal expansion) to E x V (chaos), with BLOSUM62-based TCRdist applied between CDR3 peptides within each V-J. Welch's t-statistics and random forest reduced 500 to 550 V-J features to 13, which were used in a naive Bayes classifier (R e1071). TCRdb passed the public sequencing reads through fastp at Q25 and MiXCR, retaining productive beta sequences. Rows with one shared CDR3 protein collapse into an entry with the most common genes and DNA. It is TCRdb's table, rather than the study itself, that gives the V and J calls and clone size. The sample data list nearly 600,000 distinct CDR3 sequences, and approximately 15% of these were observed just once. Roughly 5.7% of the sample lies in the top ten.

Study-level results and caveats: Blood samples also contained most of the expanded thyroid clonotypes (frequency above 0.001), which suggests that blood repertoires may reflect thyroid immune responses. In validation, the model predicted progression to ophthalmopathy a median of 6.5 months before onset, with roughly 70% sensitivity and more than 72% specificity. Ophthalmopathy was separated from stable hyperthyroidism by a 13 V-J signature model, with 85% to 90% sensitivity and roughly 84% specificity obtained in cross-validation and 80%/75% obtained in testing. No statistical method was used to fix the sample size in advance, and group allocation was not hidden from the investigators.

Relative to germline, V is missing 5 bases and J is missing 7 bases, with 9 bases of the junction outside any gene match. The CDR3 sequence holds 13 residues, the cysteine and phenylalanine included. Only CDR3 DNA remains: 39 bases, in frame from the first base. From the germline V gene, CDR1 is SQVTM and CDR2 is ANQGSEA. Sequenced sample: blood. The sequence was collected from a woman between 25 and 40 years old with Graves' hyperthyroidism that later progressed to Graves' ophthalmopathy. The rearranged chain carries TRBV29-1 and TRBJ2-7; TRBD2 fits 9 bases in the junction. The CDR3 region reads CSVSLAGRGEQYF. DNA sequence: TGCAGCGTTAGTCTAGCGGGAAGAGGGGAGCAGTACTTC.